A single T cell receptor (beta chain) is shown here with its context. Its antigen specificity is not known. No base qualities exist here, and no much larger clone lies one base off it. TCRbeta CDR3 regions were amplified from genomic DNA using the immunoSEQ Assay, a bias-controlled multiplex PCR. The authors' analysis ran thus. Within the assay, amplification of reference gene primers was used to estimate how many nucleated cells each sample contained. Sequence reads were collapsed and filtered to measure the absolute abundance of every unique TCRbeta CDR3 rearrangement. Productive Simpson clonality was computed per sample as the square root of Simpson's diversity index over productive rearrangements. TCRdb mirrors the immuneACCESS table, restricted to in-frame sequences. Some clones are absent from its copies; in checked studies, under half trace to an unresolved V gene, and the reason for the others is unknown. That table gives V, J and clone size, and the DNA gave D and trimming. Within this sample are roughly 39,000 clones, with about four fifths of them counted one time only. Approximately 23% of the sample is held by the ten biggest clonotypes.

The collaborating institutions used their own protocols to collect whole blood in K2EDTA tubes. For TCRbeta analysis, collaborators shipped samples as frozen whole blood, isolated PBMCs, or DNA extracted from either of those sample types. From the cysteine up to the phenylalanine, the CDR3 has a length of 16 residues. Of all the DNA, just the CDR3 is kept, 48 bases in frame from base 1. Reading the germline V gene gives CDR1 MGHRA and CDR2 YSYEKL. Between the V and J ends, shortened by 1 base and 3 bases respectively, the junction contains 14 bases. The entry originates in a study of blood T cell repertoires in COVID-19 (TCRdb year 2020). Background for the entire study: Samples covering the acute and convalescent phases of COVID-19 were provided by collaborators in the United States, Italy and Spain. The prospective study material was composed of cDNA or gDNA derived from T cells, B-cell-depleted T cells, or PBMCs. Deeply sampled blood TCRbeta repertoires from subjects exposed to, actively infected with, or recovered from COVID-19 were included in the dataset. The repertoires were made available in a free public database intended to serve as a resource for research on the immune response to SARS-CoV-2. The samples were drawn from two sources: the first 160 participants of the ongoing ImmuneRACE study, and over 950 subjects contributed by 6 global collaborators. The sample metadata nearly always contained a de-identified subject ID, COVID-19 status, age in years and sex. Where available, HLA class I and class II types were obtained from metadata supplied by the sample provider rather than from assay-based typing.

The full study reports these points: Clinical and demographic metadata were provided uncurated, with the amount varying by source and participant.

Material for sequencing was peripheral blood. The sequence came from a man aged 70-80 years with acute or convalescent COVID-19. The sequence joins TRBV4-1 to TRBJ2-3; 5 matching bases give a weak D call of TRBD2. The CDR3 region: CASSQVMGARTDTQYF. The nucleotides read TGCGCCAGCAGCCAAGTGATGGGAGCGCGGACAGATACGCAGTATTTT.